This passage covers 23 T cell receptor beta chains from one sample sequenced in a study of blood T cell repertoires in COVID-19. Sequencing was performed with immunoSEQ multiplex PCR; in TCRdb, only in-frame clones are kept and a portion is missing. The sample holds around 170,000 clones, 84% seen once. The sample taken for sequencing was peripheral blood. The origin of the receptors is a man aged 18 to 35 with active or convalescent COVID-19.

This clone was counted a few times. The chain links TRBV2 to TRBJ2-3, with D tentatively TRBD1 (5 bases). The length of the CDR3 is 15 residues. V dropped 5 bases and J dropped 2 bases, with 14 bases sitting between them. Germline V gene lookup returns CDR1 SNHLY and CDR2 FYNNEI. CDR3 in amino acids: CASSQGIQATDTQYF. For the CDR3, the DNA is TGTGCCAGCAGTCAGGGAATCCAGGCCACAGATACGCAGTATTTT.

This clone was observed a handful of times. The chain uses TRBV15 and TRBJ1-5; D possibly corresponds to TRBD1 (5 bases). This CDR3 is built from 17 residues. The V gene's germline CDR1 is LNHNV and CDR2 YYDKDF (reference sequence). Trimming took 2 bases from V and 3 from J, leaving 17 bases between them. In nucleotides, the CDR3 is TGTGCCACCAGCAGAAAGGGGCTGACGAGATTCAATCAGCCCCAGCATTTT. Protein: CATSRKGLTRFNQPQHF. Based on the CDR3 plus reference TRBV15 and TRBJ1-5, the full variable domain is DAMVIQNPRYQVTQFGKPVTLSCSQTLNHNVMYWYQQKSSQAPKLLFHYYDKDFNNEADTPDNFQSRRPNTSFCFLDIRSPGLGDTAMYLCATSRKGLTRFNQPQHFGDGTRLSIL.

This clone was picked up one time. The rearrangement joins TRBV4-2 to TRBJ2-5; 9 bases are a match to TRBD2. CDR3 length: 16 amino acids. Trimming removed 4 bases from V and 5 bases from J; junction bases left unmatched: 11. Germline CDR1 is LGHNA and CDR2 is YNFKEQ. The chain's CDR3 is CASSPRIAGDDETQYF. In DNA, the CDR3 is TGTGCCAGCAGCCCAAGAATAGCGGGGGACGATGAGACCCAGTACTTC.

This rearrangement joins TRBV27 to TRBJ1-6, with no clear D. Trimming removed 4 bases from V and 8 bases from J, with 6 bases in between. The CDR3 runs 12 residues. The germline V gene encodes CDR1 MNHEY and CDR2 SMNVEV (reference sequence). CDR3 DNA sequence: TGTGCCAGCAGTTCCCGTGATTCACCCCTCCACTTT. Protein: CASSSRDSPLHF.

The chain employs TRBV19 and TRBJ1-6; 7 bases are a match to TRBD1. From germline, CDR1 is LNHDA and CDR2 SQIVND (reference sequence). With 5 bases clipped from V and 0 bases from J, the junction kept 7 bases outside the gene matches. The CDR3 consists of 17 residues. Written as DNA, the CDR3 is TGTGCCAGTAGTCCGGGGACAGCGAGCTCCTATAATTCACCCCTCCACTTT. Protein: CASSPGTASSYNSPLHF.

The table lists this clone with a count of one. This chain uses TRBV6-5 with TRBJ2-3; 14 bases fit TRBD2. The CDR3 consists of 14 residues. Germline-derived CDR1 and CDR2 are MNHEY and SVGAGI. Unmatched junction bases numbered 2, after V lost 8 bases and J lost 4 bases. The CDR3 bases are TGTGCCAGCTTGGGACTAGCGGGAGCAGATACGCAGTATTTT. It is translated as CASLGLAGADTQYF.

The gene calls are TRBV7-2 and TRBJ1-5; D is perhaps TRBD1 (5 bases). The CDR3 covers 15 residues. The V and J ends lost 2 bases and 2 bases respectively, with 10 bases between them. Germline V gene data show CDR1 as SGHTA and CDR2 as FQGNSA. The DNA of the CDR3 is TGTGCCAGCAGCTTATTCAGGGATCGCAATCAGCCCCAGCATTTT. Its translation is CASSLFRDRNQPQHF.

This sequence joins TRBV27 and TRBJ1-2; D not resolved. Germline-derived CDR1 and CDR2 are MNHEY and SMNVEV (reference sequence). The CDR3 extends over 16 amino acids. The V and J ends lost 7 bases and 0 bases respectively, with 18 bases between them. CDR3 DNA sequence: TGTGCCAGCAAAGCACAACACACCGGAGCTAACTATGGCTACACCTTC. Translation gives CASKAQHTGANYGYTF.

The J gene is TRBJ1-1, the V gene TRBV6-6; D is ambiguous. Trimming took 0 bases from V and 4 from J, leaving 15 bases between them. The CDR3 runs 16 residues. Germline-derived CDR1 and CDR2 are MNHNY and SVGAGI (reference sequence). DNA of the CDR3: TGTGCCAGCAGTTACTCGGCCCTTCTGGGGAGCACTGAAGCTTTCTTT. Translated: CASSYSALLGSTEAFF.

In DNA form, the CDR3 reads TGCGCCAGCAGCCTAGAGCTAGCGGGGGGGCGCTACGAGCAGTACTTC. Amino acids: CASSLELAGGRYEQYF. The chain uses TRBV5-1 and TRBJ2-7, with TRBD2 matching over 12 bases. After removal of 4 bases from V and 3 bases from J, the junction contained 8 bases not matched to a gene. CDR1 is SGHRS and CDR2 is YFSETQ in the germline V gene. This CDR3 is built from 16 residues.

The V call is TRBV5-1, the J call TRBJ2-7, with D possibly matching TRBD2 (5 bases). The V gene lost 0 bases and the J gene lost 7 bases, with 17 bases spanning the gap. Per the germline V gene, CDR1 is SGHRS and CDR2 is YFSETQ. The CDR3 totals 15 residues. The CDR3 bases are TGCGCCAGCAGCTTGGTTGGAACCAACCCGGGGGAGCAGTACTTC. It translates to CASSLVGTNPGEQYF.

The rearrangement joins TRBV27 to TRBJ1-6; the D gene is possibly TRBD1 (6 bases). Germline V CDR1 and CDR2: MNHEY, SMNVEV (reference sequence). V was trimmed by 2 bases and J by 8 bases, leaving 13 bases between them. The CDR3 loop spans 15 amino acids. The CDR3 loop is CASSLQGGLHSPLHF. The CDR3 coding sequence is TGTGCCAGCAGTTTACAAGGGGGATTGCATTCACCCCTCCACTTT.

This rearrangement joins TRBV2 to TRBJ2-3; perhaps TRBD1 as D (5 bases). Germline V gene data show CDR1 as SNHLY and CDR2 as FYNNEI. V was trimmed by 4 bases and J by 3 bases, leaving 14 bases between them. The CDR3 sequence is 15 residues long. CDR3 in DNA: TGTGCCAGCAGTGTTGCAGGGAACGGGACAGATACGCAGTATTTT. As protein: CASSVAGNGTDTQYF.

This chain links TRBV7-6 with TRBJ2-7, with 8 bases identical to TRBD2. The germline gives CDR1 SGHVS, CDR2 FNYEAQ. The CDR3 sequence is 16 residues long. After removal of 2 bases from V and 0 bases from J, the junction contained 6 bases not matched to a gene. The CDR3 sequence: CASSLSLAGFSYEQYF. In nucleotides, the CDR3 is TGTGCCAGCAGCTTAAGTCTAGCGGGTTTCTCCTACGAGCAGTACTTC.

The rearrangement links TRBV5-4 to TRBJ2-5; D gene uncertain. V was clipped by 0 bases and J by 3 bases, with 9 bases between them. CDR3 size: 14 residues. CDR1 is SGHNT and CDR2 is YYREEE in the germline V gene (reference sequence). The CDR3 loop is CASSLGGQKETQYF. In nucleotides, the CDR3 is TGTGCCAGCAGCTTGGGTGGCCAGAAAGAGACCCAGTACTTC.

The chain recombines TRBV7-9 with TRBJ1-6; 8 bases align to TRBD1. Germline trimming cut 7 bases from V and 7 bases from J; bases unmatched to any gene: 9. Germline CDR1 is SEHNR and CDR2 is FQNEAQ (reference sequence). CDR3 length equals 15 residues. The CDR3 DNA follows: TGTGCCAGCAACAGGGGGGGGGCAGAGAATTCACCCCTCCACTTT. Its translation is CASNRGGAENSPLHF.

CDR3 DNA sequence: TGTGCCAGCAGCCAACATCGCGGCAACACCGGGGAGCTGTTTTTT. It is translated as CASSQHRGNTGELFF. The chain employs TRBV4-2 and TRBJ2-2; D is unclear. Germline loops: CDR1 LGHNA, CDR2 YNFKEQ. The CDR3 totals 15 residues. V lost 2 bases to trimming and J lost 2 bases, with 9 bases between them.

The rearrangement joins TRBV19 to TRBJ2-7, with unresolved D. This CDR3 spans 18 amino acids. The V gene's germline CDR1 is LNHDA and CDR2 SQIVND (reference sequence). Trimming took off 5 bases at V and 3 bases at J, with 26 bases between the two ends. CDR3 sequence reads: CASSLSALTSYKLYEQYF. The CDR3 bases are TGTGCCAGTAGTCTCTCCGCGCTGACTTCCTACAAGCTCTACGAGCAGTACTTC.

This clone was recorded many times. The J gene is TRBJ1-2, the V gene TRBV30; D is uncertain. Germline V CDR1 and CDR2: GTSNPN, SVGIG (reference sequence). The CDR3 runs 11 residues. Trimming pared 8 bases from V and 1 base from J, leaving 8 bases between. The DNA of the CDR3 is TGTGCCGCGACACTTAACTATGGCTACACCTTC. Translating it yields CAATLNYGYTF.

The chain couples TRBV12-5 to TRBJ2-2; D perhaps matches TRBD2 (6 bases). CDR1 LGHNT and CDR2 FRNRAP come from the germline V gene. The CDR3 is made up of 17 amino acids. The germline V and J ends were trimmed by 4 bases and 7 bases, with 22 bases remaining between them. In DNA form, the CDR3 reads TGTGCTAGTGGTTCCCCCCCGGGTAGCGGCGACCTCGGGGAGCTGTTTTTT. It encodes CASGSPPGSGDLGELFF.

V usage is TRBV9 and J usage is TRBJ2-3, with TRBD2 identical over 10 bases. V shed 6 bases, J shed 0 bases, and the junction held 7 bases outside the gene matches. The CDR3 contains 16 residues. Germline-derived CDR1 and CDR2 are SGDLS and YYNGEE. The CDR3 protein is CASTKGLAASTDTQYF. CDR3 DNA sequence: TGTGCCAGCACAAAAGGACTAGCGGCAAGCACAGATACGCAGTATTTT.

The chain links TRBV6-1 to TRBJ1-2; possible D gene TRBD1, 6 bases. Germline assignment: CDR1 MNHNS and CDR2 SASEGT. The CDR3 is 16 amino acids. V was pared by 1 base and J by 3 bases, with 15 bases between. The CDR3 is CASSEVDRRLDYGYTF. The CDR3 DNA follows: TGTGCCAGCAGTGAAGTGGACAGACGTCTCGACTATGGCTACACCTTC.

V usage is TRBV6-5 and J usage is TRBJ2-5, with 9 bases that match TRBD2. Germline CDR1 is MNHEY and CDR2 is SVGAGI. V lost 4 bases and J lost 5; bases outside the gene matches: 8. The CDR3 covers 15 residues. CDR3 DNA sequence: TGTGCCAGCAGTTCCCCGGGACTAGCACGGGAGACCCAGTACTTC. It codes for CASSSPGLARETQYF.